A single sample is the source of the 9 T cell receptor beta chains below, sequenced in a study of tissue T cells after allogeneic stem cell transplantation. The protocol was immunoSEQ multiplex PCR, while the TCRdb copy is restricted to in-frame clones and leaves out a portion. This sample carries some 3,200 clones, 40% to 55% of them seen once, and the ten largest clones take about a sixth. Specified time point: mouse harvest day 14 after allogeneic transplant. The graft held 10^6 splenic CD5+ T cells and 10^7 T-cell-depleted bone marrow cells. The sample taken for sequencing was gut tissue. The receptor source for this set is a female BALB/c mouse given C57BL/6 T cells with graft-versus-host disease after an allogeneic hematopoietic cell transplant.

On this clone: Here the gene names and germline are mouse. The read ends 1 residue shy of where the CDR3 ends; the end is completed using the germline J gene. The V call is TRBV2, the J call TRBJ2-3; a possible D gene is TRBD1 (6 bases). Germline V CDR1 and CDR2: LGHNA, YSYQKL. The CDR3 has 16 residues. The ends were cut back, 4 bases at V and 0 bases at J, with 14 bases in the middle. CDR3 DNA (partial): TGTGCCAGCAGCCCCCTACAGGGCACTAGTGCAGAAACGCTGTAT. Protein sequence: CASSPLQGTSAETLY. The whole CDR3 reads CASSPLQGTSAETLYF.

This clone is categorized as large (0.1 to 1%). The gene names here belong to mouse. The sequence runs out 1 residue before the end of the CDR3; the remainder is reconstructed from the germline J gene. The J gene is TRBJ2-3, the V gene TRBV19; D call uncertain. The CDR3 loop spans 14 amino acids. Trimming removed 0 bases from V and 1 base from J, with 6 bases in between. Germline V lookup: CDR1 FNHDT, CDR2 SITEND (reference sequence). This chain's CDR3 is CASSIGRGAETLYF. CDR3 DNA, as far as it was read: TGTGCCAGCAGTATAGGTAGGGGTGCAGAAACGCTGTAT.

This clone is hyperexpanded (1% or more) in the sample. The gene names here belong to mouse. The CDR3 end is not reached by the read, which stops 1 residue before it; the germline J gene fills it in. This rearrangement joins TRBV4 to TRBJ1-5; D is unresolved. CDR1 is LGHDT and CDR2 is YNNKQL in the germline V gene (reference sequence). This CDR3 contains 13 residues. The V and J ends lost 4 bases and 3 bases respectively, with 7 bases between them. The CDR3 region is CASSSTVNQAPLF. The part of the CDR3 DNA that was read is TGTGCCAGCAGCTCAACAGTCAACCAGGCTCCGCTT.

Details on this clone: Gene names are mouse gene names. CDR3 protein: CASSFSDSQDTQYF. Incomplete CDR3 DNA: TGTGCAAGCAGCTTTTCGGACAGCCAAGACACCCAGTAC. The chain employs TRBV16 and TRBJ2-5; TRBD1 might be the D (6 bases). Sequencing ends 1 residue short of the CDR3 end; the germline J gene provides the rest. Germline V CDR1 and CDR2: SGHSA, FRNQAP. The CDR3 spans 14 residues. V gave up 3 bases and J gave up 2 bases, with 9 bases separating them.

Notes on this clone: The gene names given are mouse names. Partial CDR3 DNA: TGTGCCAGCAGCGGGACAGTTAGTCAAAACACCTTGTAC. It encodes CASSGTVSQNTLY. The full CDR3 is CASSGTVSQNTLYF. This rearrangement joins TRBV4 to TRBJ2-4, with 7 bases that match TRBD1. The read falls 1 residue short of the CDR3 end, and the missing part is taken from the germline J gene. This CDR3 contains 14 residues. Germline loops: CDR1 LGHDT, CDR2 YNNKQL (reference sequence). The V gene end was trimmed by 5 bases and the J gene end by 0 bases; junction bases not matched to a gene: 2.

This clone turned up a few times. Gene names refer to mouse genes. The covered CDR3 bases are TGTGCCAGCAGGGCGGACTATGCTGAGCAGTTC. Amino acid sequence: CASRADYAEQF. The full CDR3 sequence reads CASRADYAEQFF. The chain employs TRBV13-3 and TRBJ2-1, with D unresolved. The CDR3 extends 1 residue past the end of the read, so its final part is completed from the germline J gene. Germline loops: CDR1 NNHDY, CDR2 SYVADS. This CDR3 has 12 residues. Trimming took 5 bases from V and 2 from J, leaving 5 bases between them.

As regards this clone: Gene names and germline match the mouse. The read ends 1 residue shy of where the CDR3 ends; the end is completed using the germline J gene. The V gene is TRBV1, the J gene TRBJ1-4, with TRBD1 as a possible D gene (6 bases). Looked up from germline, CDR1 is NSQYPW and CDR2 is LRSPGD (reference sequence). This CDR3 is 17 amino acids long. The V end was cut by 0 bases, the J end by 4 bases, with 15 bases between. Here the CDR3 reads CTCSAERQGTYNERLFF. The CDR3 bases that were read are TGCACCTGCAGTGCAGAGAGGCAGGGGACCTACAACGAAAGATTATTT.

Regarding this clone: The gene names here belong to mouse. CDR3 DNA, as far as it was read: TGTGCCAGCAGTGAGACAATTTCCAACGAAAGATTATTT. Its protein product is CASSETISNERLF. The whole CDR3 region reads CASSETISNERLFF. This chain connects TRBV19 to TRBJ1-4; no definite D call. The CDR3 goes on 1 residue after the read ends, and that part is filled in from the germline J gene. The CDR3 runs to 14 residues. CDR1 is FNHDT, CDR2 SITEND, per germline (reference sequence). V lost 4 bases and J lost 0, with 7 bases in between.

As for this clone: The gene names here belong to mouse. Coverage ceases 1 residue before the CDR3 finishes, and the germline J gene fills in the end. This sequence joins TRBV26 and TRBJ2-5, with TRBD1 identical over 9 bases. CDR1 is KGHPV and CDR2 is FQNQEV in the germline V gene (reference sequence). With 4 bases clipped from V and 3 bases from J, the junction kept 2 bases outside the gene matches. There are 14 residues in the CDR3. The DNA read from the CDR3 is TGTGCCAGCAGTCGACAGGGGGGACAAGACACCCAGTAC. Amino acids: CASSRQGGQDTQY. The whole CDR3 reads CASSRQGGQDTQYF.